Each of the 12 T cell receptor beta chains below was sequenced from the same sample in a study of control samples from healthy donors and cancer patients. TCRdb's table, derived via immunoSEQ multiplex PCR, lists solely in-frame clones and lacks some. The repertoire has under 450,000 clones, around nine tenths of them found once; the top ten carry approximately 6.3%. The specimen sequenced was PBMCs. The source of these receptors is a middle-aged man with head and neck cancer.

As DNA, the CDR3 is TGTGCCAGCAGTTTGGTCACAGATACGCAGTATTTT. It is translated as CASSLVTDTQYF. V and J are TRBV28 and TRBJ2-3; no firm D call. Between the trimmed V and J ends, which lost 3 bases and 2 bases, there was a span of 3 bases. Germline values: CDR1 MDHEN, CDR2 SYDVKM. There are 12 residues in the CDR3.

This chain connects TRBV19 to TRBJ2-7, with 8 bases aligning to TRBD1. CDR1 and CDR2 (germline): LNHDA, SQIVND (reference sequence). The CDR3 sequence is 13 residues long. Trimming cost V 5 bases and J 3 bases; bases outside gene matches: 3. CDR3 region: CASSPDRGYEQYF. In DNA form, the CDR3 reads TGTGCCAGTAGTCCTGACAGGGGCTACGAGCAGTACTTC.

This chain connects TRBV15 to TRBJ1-6; D gene unclear. CDR3 length: 17 residues. Germline CDR1 is LNHNV and CDR2 is YYDKDF (reference sequence). V was cut by 0 bases and J by 3 bases, with 12 bases left in between. The CDR3 is CATSRDGGQNYNSPLHF. In DNA form, the CDR3 reads TGTGCCACCAGCAGAGATGGCGGCCAGAACTATAATTCACCCCTCCACTTT.

This chain connects TRBV6-6 to TRBJ1-2, with D tentatively TRBD1 (6 bases). V shed 4 bases and J shed 4 bases, with 13 bases lying between them. CDR3 length: 14 amino acids. In germline, CDR1 is MNHNY, CDR2 SVGAGI (reference sequence). The CDR3 region has the DNA TGTGCCAGCAGTTCGTCACAGGGATTCTATGGCTACACCTTC. Amino acid sequence: CASSSSQGFYGYTF.

This chain joins TRBV9 and TRBJ1-6, with unresolved D. The CDR3 has 15 residues. V lost 0 bases to trimming and J lost 10 bases, with 14 bases between them. Germline CDR1 SGDLS, CDR2 YYNGEE. In DNA, the CDR3 is TGTGCCAGCAGCGTAGCCCAGGCCTCCGGATCACCCCTCCACTTT. It specifies CASSVAQASGSPLHF.

V and J are TRBV5-8 and TRBJ2-2; D remains ambiguous. The CDR3 totals 15 residues. Germline V gives CDR1 SGHTS, CDR2 YDEGEE. With 2 bases removed from V and 1 base from J, the gap between germline ends came to 9 bases. CDR3 sequence: CASSFLDLNTGELFF. The CDR3 DNA sequence: TGTGCCAGCAGCTTCCTTGACCTGAACACCGGGGAGCTGTTTTTT.

V and J are TRBV7-3 and TRBJ2-3; no clear D gene. The germline gives CDR1 SGHTA, CDR2 FQGTGA. CDR3 size: 12 residues. Trimming took 7 bases from V and 1 from J, leaving 6 bases between them. This chain's CDR3 is CASNAGTDTQYF. The CDR3 region has the DNA TGTGCCAGCAATGCGGGCACAGATACGCAGTATTTT. The variable domain in full, with the rest retrieved from reference TRBV7-3 and TRBJ2-3, is GAGVSQTPSNKVTEKGKYVELRCDPISGHTALYWYRQSLGQGPEFLIYFQGTGAADDSGLPNDRFFAVRPEGSVSTLKIQRTERGDSAVYLCASNAGTDTQYFGPGTRLTVL.

The rearrangement links TRBV2 to TRBJ2-5; D is tentatively TRBD1 or TRBD2 (7 bases each). Germline assignment: CDR1 SNHLY and CDR2 FYNNEI. V was clipped by 3 bases and J by 5 bases, with 16 bases between them. This CDR3 contains 15 residues. CDR3 sequence (DNA): TGTGCCAGCAGTGACGAGGGAGGGGGCATTGAGACCCAGTACTTC. This sequence encodes CASSDEGGGIETQYF.

This sequence joins TRBV19 and TRBJ1-2; 10 nucleotides line up with TRBD1. This CDR3 comprises 14 residues. Germline values: CDR1 LNHDA, CDR2 SQIVND (reference sequence). The V and J ends lost 3 bases and 4 bases, in that order; junction bases with no gene match: 2. This CDR3 reads CASSIRQGAYGYTF. CDR3 sequence (DNA): TGTGCCAGTAGTATCCGACAGGGGGCCTATGGCTACACCTTC.

The chain links TRBV7-9 to TRBJ1-4, with D hard to call. There are 16 residues in the CDR3. V was cut by 1 base and J by 4 bases, with 13 bases left in between. Germline V gives CDR1 SEHNR, CDR2 FQNEAQ (reference sequence). The CDR3 bases are TGTGCCAGCAGCTTAGTTTTGGTCAGTGTTAATGAAAAACTGTTTTTT. It translates to CASSLVLVSVNEKLFF.

This clone showed up just a few times. The V call is TRBV27, the J call TRBJ2-2; 8 nucleotides agree with TRBD1. After removal of 7 bases from V and 4 bases from J, the junction contained 8 bases not matched to a gene. Germline assignment: CDR1 MNHEY and CDR2 SMNVEV (reference sequence). The CDR3 sequence is 15 residues long. CDR3 DNA: TGTGCCAGCACCTCCCAGGGGGCGGTCACCGGGGAGCTGTTTTTT. Its protein product is CASTSQGAVTGELFF.

V and J are TRBV5-1 and TRBJ2-2, with D perhaps matching TRBD1 (7 bases). The CDR3 totals 15 residues. Germline V gene sequence: CDR1 SGHRS, CDR2 YFSETQ. V lost 4 bases and J 3 bases, leaving 13 bases between the germline ends. CDR3: CASSLGQRDTGELFF. In nucleotides, the CDR3 is TGCGCCAGCAGCCTGGGACAGCGGGACACCGGGGAGCTGTTTTTT.